The T cell receptor beta chain described here comes from a study of cytomegalovirus exposure and HLA in healthy donors. Amplification used 60 Vbeta primers and 13 Jbeta primers. TCRdb keeps only in-frame clones here, not all; method: immunoSEQ multiplex PCR. The top ten clones hold about 1.9% of a sample with more than 150,000 clones, about four fifths of them seen once. The V gene end was trimmed by 2 bases and the J gene end by 1 base; junction bases not matched to a gene: 1. Germline assignment: CDR1 SGHTA and CDR2 FQGTGA. The CDR3 length is 14 residues. About this clone: The sample contains more than one DNA sequence encoding this CDR3.

The gene calls are TRBV7-3 and TRBJ1-1; 7 nucleotides align to TRBD1. The sequencing sample was made of PBMCs. The TCR sequence derives from a woman in her twenties or thirties in good health and CMV-seronegative. CDR3 nucleotide sequence: TGTGCCAGCAGCTTAGCAGGGGGGAACACTGAAGCTTTCTTT. The encoded protein is CASSLAGGNTEAFF.